This paragraph reports one TCR beta chain. As yet, its antigen is unknown. The data originate from a study of T cell responses to AZD1222 COVID-19 vaccine. Study outcomes and limitations: The donor cohort was predominantly white British with a female majority, and clonal diversity may have been underestimated. There were vaccine-associated CD4 TCRs across spike, dominant at 160-218 and 743-854.

Assay used: immunoSEQ multiplex PCR; TCRdb lists only in-frame clones, some missing. The data hold about 110,000 clones, with about 92% observed a single time. The TCR comes from an adult in good health. The input for sequencing was peripheral blood, taken on day 0 of AZD1222 vaccination.

Here the CDR3 reads CASSLVLGGNQPQHF. CDR3 sequence (DNA): TGTGCCAGTAGTTTAGTTCTGGGCGGCAATCAGCCCCAGCATTTT. The rearrangement joins TRBV19 to TRBJ1-5; the D is unclear. The CDR3 covers 15 residues. V was cut by 5 bases and J by 2 bases, with 13 bases left in between. In germline, CDR1 is LNHDA, CDR2 SQIVND (reference sequence).